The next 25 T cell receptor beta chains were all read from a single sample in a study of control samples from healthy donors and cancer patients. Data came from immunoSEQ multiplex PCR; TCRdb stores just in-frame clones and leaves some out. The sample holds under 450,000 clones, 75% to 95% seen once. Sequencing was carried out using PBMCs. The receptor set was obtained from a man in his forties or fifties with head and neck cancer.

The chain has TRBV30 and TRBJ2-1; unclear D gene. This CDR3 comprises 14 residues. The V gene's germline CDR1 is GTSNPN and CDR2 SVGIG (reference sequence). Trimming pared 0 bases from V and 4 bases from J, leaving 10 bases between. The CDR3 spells CAWSVSQRYNEQFF. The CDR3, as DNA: TGTGCCTGGAGTGTCTCGCAGAGATACAATGAGCAGTTCTTC.

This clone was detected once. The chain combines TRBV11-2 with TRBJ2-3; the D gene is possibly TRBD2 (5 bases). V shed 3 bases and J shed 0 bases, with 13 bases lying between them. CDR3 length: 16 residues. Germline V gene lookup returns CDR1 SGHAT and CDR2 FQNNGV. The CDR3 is CASSLDLWTSTDTQYF. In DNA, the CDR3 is TGTGCCAGCAGCTTGGACTTGTGGACTAGCACAGATACGCAGTATTTT.

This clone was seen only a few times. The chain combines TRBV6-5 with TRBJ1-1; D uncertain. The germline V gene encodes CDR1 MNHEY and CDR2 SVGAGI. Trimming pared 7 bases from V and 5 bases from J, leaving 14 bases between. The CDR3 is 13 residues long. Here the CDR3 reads CASTFFVGTEAFF. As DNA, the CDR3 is TGTGCCAGCACCTTCTTTGTAGGGACTGAAGCTTTCTTT.

CDR3 DNA sequence: TGTGCCAGCAGCCCGGGTGGAACGGCCACCGGTGAAGCTTTCTTT. Encoded protein: CASSPGGTATGEAFF. This chain joins TRBV3-1 (or the pseudogene TRBV3-2) and TRBJ1-1, with unresolved D. The CDR3 length is 15 residues. From germline, CDR1 is LGHDT and CDR2 YNNKEL (reference sequence). Trimming cost V 4 bases and J 7 bases, with 19 bases left between them.

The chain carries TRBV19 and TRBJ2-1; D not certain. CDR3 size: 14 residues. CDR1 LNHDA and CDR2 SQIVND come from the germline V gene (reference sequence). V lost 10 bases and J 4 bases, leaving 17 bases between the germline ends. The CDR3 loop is CATRSSYRYNEQFF. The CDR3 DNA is TGTGCCACCCGAAGTAGCTACCGATACAATGAGCAGTTCTTC.

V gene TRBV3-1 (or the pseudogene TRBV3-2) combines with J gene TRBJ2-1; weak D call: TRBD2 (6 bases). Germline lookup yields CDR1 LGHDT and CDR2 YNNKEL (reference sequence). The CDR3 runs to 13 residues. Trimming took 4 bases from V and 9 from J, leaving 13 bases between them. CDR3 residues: CASSPRDLVEQFF. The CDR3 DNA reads TGTGCCAGCAGCCCACGGGACTTGGTTGAGCAGTTCTTC.

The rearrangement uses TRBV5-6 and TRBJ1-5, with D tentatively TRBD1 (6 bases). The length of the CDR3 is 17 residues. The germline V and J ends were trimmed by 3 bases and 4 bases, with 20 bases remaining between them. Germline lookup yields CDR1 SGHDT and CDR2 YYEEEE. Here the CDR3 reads CASSYSGTPLRNQPQHF. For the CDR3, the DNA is TGTGCCAGCAGCTACTCCGGGACACCTCTCAGGAATCAGCCCCAGCATTTT.

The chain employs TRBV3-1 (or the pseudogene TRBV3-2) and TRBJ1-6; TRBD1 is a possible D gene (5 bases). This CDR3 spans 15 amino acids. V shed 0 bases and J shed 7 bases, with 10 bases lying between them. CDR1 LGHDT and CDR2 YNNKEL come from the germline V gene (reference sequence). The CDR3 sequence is CASSQEDRDNSPLHF. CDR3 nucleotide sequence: TGTGCCAGCAGCCAAGAAGACAGAGACAATTCACCCCTCCACTTT.

The CDR3: CASSLSTGGETQYF. CDR3 nucleotides: TGTGCCAGCAGCTTATCTACGGGAGGAGAGACCCAGTACTTC. The chain has TRBV11-3 and TRBJ2-5, with 7 positions matching TRBD2. Trimming removed 2 bases from V and 4 bases from J; junction bases left unmatched: 4. CDR1 and CDR2 from the germline V gene are SGHNT and YENEEA. The length of the CDR3 is 14 residues.

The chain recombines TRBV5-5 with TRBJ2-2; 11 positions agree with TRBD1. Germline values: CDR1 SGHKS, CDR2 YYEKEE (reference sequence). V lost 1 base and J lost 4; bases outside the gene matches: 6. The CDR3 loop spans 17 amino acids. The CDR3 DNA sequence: TGTGCCAGCAGCTTGTTTTCGGACAGGGGGCTCACCGGGGAGCTGTTTTTT. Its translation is CASSLFSDRGLTGELFF.

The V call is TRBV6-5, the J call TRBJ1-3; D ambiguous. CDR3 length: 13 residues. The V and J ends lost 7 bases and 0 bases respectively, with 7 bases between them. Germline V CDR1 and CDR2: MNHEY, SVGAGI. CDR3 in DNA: TGTGCCAGCACCCCCTACTCTGGAAACACCATATATTTT. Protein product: CASTPYSGNTIYF.

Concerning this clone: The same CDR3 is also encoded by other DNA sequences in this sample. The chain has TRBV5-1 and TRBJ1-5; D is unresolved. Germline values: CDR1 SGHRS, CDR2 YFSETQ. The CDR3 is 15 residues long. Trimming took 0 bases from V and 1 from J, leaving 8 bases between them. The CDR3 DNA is TGCGCCAGCAGCTTGGCTGGGGTCAGCAATCAGCCCCAGCATTTT. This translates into CASSLAGVSNQPQHF.

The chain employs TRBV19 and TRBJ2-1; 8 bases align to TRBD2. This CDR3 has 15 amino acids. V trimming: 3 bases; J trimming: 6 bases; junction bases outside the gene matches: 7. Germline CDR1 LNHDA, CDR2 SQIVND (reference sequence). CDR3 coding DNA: TGTGCCAGTAGTATCGGAACGGGAGGGGTCAATGAGCAGTTCTTC. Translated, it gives CASSIGTGGVNEQFF. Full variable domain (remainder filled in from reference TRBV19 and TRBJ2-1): DGGITQSPKYLFRKEGQNVTLSCEQNLNHDAMYWYRQDPGQGLRLIYYSQIVNDFQKGDIAEGYSVSREKKESFPLTVTSAQKNPTAFYLCASSIGTGGVNEQFFGPGTRLTVL.

The CDR3, as DNA: TGTGCCAGCAGTGAGGTGGCCAGGTCGAACACCGGGGAGCTGTTTTTT. Translating it yields CASSEVARSNTGELFF. This chain joins TRBV6-4 and TRBJ2-2, with D hard to call. Germline lookup yields CDR1 MRHNA and CDR2 SNTAGT. The CDR3 consists of 16 residues. The V and J ends lost 3 bases and 0 bases respectively, with 11 bases between them.

In DNA form, the CDR3 reads TGTGCCAGCTCCCCCGGAGGGGGCTCTTACAATGAGCAGTTCTTC. It yields the protein CASSPGGGSYNEQFF. This chain uses TRBV18 with TRBJ2-1; the D gene is possibly TRBD1 (7 bases). Germline lookup yields CDR1 KGHSH and CDR2 LQKENI. V was pared by 6 bases and J by 4 bases, with 16 bases between. CDR3 length equals 15 residues.

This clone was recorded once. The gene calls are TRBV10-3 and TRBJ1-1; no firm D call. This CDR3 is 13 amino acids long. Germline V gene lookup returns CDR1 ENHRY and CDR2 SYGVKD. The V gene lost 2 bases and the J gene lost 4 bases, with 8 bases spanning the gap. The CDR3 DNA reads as TGTGCCATCAGTGAGCCGGACGGCACTGAAGCTTTCTTT. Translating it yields CAISEPDGTEAFF.

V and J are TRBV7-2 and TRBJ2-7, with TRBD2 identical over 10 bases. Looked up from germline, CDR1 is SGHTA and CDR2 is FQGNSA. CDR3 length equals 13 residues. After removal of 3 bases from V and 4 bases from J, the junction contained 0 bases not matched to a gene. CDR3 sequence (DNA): TGTGCCAGCAGCTTGACTAGCGGGTACGAGCAGTACTTC. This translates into CASSLTSGYEQYF.

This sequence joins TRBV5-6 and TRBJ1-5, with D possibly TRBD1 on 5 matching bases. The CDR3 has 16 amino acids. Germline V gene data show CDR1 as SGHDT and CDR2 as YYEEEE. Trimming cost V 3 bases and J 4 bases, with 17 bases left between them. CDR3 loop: CASSSLAGGENQPQHF. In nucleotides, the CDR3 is TGTGCCAGCAGCTCTTTGGCTGGGGGAGAGAATCAGCCCCAGCATTTT.

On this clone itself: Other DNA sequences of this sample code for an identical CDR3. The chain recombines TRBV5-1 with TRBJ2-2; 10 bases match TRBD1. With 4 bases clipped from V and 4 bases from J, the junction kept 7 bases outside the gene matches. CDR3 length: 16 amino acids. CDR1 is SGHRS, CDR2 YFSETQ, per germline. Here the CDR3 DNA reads TGCGCCAGCAGCCCTCGGACAGGGGGTGGCACCGGGGAGCTGTTTTTT. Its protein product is CASSPRTGGGTGELFF.

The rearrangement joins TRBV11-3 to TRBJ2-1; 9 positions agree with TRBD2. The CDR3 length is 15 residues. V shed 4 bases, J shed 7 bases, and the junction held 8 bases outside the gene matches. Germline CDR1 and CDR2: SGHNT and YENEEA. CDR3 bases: TGTGCCAGCAGCTCCCGTAGCGGGAGCAATAATGAGCAGTTCTTC. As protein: CASSSRSGSNNEQFF. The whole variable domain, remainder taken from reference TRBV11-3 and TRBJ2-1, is EAGVVQSPRYKIIEKKQPVAFWCNPISGHNTLYWYLQNLGQGPELLIRYENEEAVDDSQLPKDRFSAERLKGVDSTLKIQPAELGDSAVYLCASSSRSGSNNEQFFGPGTRLTVL.

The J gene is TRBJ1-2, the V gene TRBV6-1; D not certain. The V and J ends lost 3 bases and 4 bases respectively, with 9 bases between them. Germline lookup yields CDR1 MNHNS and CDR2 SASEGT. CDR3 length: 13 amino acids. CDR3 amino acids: CASSDLSLYGYTF. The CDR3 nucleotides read TGTGCCAGCAGTGATTTAAGTCTCTATGGCTACACCTTC.

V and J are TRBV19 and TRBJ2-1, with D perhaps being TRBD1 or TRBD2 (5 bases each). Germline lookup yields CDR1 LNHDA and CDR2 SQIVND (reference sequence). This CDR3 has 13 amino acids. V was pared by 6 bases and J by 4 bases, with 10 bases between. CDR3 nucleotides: TGTGCCAGTAGGGGGGTGCTGTACAATGAGCAGTTCTTC. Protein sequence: CASRGVLYNEQFF.

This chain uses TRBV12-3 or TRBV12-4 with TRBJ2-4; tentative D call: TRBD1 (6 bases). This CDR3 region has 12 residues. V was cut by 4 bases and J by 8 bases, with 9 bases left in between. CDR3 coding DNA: TGTGCCAGCAGTTACCGACAGGACATTCAGTACTTC. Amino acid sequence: CASSYRQDIQYF.

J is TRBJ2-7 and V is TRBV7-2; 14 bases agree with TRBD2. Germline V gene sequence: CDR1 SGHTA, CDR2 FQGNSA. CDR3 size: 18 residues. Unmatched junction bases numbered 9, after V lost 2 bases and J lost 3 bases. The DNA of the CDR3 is TGTGCCAGCAGCTTAAGTCGGACTAGCGGGGGGCTCGGCTACGAGCAGTACTTC. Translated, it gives CASSLSRTSGGLGYEQYF.

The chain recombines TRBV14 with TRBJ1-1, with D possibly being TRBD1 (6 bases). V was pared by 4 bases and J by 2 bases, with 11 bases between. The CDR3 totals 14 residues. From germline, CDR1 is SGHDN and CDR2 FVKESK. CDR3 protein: CASSRRQENTEAFF. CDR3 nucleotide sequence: TGTGCCAGCAGCCGCCGACAGGAAAACACTGAAGCTTTCTTT.